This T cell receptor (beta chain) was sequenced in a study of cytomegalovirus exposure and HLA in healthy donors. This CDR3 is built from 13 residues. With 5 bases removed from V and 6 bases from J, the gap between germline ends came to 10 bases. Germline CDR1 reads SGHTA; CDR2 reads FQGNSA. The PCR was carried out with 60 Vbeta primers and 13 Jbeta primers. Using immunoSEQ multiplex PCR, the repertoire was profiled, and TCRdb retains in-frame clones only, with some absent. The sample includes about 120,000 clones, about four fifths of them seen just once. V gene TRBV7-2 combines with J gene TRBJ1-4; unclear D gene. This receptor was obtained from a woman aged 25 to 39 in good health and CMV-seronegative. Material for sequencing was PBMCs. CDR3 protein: CASSRARDEKLFF. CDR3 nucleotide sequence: TGTGCCAGCAGCCGAGCTCGCGATGAAAAACTGTTTTTT. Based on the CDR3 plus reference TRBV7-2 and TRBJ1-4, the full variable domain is GAGVSQSPSNKVTEKGKDVELRCDPISGHTALYWYRQSLGQGLEFLIYFQGNSAPDKSGLPSDRFSAERTGGSVSTLTIQRTQQEDSAVYLCASSRARDEKLFFGSGTQLSVL.